The rows below give T cell receptor beta chains drawn from one sample of a study of CD8 T cells in Susac syndrome. TCRdb fed the immunoSEQ multiplex PCR reads into MiXCR, producing one record per CDR3 protein. This table holds about 120,000 distinct CDR3 sequences, less than 95% found once. The sequencing sample was made of CD4+ T cells from PBMCs. Receptors were obtained from a human donor in good health. CDR3s include the opening cysteine and the closing phenylalanine or tryptophan. Fields, in order: CDR3 length, V gene, CDR3 protein.

15	TRBV18	CASSPRPDRTGELFF
13	TRBV20-1	CSASSDSYNEQFF
11	TRBV30	CGWSPGNEQFF
13	TRBV29-1	CSVTMSGSGEQYF
14	TRBV19	CASSIPGRGNEQFF
13	TRBV20-1	CSAKTGQDTEAFF
10	TRBV30	CAGEYTEAFF
15	TRBV4-3	CASSRDRAGNSPLHF
16	TRBV29-1	CSAETTTGVVDTEAFF
17	TRBV7-8	CASSPGTGAISNEKLFF
15	TRBV24-1	CATSDYVEGQETQYF
13	TRBV29-1	CSVLRVMNTEAFF
13	TRBV29-1	CSVRDRGLNEQFF
15	TRBV29-1	CSVNRDPAGQETQYF
17	TRBV12-5	CASGLVRPSGTQETQYF
16	TRBV5-1	CASSLGARQGKETQYF
15	TRBV12-3/TRBV12-4	CASRVELANTGKLFF
11	TRBV29-1	CSGGGMETQYF
16	TRBV3-1	CASSRPGRQPINEQFF
16	TRBV12-3/TRBV12-4	CASSLAAGGLSYGYTF
17	TRBV6-5	CASSYAASGTGDNEQFF
15	TRBV7-9	CASSLVRQFGSPLHF
15	TRBV3-1	CASSQTGGVTGELFF
16	TRBV3-1	CASSLSSGRFSYEQYF
14	TRBV20-1	CSATQGGHTDTQYF
16	TRBV25-1	CASTPNGGGGNYGYTF
16	TRBV3-1	CASSPASGSFTGELFF
14	TRBV20-1	CSATGTSSYNEQFF
15	TRBV3-1	CASSQVQGARNEQFF
16	TRBV29-1	CSVSAESGTGASEQYF
14	TRBV2	CASSEGSSAGELFF